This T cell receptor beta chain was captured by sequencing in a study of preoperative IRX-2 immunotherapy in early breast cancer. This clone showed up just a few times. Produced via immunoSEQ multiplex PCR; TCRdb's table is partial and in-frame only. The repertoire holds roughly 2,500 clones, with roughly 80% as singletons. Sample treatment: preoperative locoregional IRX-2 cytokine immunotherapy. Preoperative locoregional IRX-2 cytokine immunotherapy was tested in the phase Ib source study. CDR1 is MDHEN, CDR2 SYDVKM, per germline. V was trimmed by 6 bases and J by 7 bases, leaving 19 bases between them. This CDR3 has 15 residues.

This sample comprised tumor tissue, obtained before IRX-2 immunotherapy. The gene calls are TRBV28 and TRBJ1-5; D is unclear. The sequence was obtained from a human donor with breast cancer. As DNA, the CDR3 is TGTGCCAGCAGACCGTTGACGGGTGGTGGGCAGCCCCAGCATTTT. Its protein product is CASRPLTGGGQPQHF.